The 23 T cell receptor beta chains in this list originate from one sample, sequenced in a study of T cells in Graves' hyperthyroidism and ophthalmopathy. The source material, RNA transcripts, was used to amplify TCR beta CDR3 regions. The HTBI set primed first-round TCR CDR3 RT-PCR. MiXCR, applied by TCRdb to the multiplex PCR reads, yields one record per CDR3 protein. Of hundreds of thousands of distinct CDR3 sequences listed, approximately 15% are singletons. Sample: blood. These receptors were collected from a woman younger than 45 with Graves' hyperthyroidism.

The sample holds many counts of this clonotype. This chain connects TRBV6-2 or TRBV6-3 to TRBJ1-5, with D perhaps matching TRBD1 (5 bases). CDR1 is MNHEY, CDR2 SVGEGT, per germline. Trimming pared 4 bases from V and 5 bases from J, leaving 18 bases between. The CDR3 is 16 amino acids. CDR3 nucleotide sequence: TGTGCCAGCAGTTTTACGACATGGGGCGGGGATCAGCCCCAGCATTTT. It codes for CASSFTTWGGDQPQHF.

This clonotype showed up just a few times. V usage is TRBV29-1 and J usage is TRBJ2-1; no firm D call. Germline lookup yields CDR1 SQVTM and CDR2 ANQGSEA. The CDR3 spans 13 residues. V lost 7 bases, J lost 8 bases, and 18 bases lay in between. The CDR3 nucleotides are TGCAGCGCCCATTTGACGGCCGACCATGAGCAGTTCTTC. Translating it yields CSAHLTADHEQFF.

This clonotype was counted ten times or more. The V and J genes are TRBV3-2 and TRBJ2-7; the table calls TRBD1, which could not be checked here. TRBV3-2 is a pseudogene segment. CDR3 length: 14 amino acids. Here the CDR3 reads CASILLPGADEQYF. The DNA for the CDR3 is TGTGCCAGCATCCTACTACCGGGGGCGGACGAGCAGTACTTC.

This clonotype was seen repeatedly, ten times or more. The CDR3 spells CASSWDRGRATGELFF. The DNA of the CDR3 is TGTGCCAGCAGTTGGGACAGGGGGCGCGCCACCGGGGAGCTGTTTTTT. This chain connects TRBV27 to TRBJ2-2, with TRBD1 matching 12 bases. The CDR3 contains 16 residues. Trimming cost V 4 bases and J 4 bases; bases outside gene matches: 4. CDR1 MNHEY and CDR2 SMNVEV come from the germline V gene (reference sequence).

CDR3: CASSPRVYEQYF. CDR3 DNA sequence: TGTGCCAGCTCACCACGGGTTTACGAGCAGTACTTC. The J gene is TRBJ2-7, the V gene TRBV18; D uncertain. This CDR3 has 12 amino acids. V lost 1 base and J 4 bases, leaving 5 bases between the germline ends. From germline, CDR1 is KGHSH and CDR2 LQKENI.

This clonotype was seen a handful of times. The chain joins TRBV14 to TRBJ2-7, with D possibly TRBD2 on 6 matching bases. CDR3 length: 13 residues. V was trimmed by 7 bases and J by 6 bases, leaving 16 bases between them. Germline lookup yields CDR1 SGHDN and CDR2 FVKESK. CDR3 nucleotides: TGTGCCAGCACAAATAGCGGAACAGGCGAGCAGTACTTC. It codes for CASTNSGTGEQYF.

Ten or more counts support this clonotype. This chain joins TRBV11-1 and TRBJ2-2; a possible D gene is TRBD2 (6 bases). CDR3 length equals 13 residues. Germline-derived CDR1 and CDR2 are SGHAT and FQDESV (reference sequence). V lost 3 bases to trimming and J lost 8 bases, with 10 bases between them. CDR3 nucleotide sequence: TGTGCCAGCAGCTTGGAGGGGCTGGGGGAGCTGTTTTTT. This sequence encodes CASSLEGLGELFF.

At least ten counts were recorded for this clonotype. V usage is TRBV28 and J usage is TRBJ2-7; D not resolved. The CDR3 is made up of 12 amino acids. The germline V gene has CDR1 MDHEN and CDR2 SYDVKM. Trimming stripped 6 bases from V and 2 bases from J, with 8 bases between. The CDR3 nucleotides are TGTGCCAGCAGCCGAGAGACCTACGAGCAGTACTTC. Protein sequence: CASSRETYEQYF.

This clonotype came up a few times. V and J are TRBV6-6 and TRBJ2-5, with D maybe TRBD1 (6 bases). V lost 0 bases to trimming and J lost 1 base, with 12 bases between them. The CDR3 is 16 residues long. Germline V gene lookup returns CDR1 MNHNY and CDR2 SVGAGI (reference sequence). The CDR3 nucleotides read TGTGCCAGCAGTTACTCGGGGCGACAGGCCCAAGAGACCCAGTACTTC. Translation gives CASSYSGRQAQETQYF.

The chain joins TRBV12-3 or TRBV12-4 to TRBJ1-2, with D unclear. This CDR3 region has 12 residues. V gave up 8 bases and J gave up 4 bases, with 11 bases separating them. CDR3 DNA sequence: TGTGCCAGCGAAACAGAGTCCTATGGCTACACCTTC. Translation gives CASETESYGYTF.

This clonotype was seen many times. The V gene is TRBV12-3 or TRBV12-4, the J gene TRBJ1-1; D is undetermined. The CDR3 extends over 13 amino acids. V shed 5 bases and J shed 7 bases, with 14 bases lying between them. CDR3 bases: TGTGCCAGCAGTCCCTCTGTCGCGTATGAAGCTTTCTTT. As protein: CASSPSVAYEAFF.

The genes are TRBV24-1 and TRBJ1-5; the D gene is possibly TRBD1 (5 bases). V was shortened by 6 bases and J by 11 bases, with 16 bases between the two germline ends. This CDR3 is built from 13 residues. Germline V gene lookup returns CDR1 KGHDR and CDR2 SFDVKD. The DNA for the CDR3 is TGTGCCACCAGTCCTACGGACGGGGGGACCCAGCATTTT. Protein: CATSPTDGGTQHF.

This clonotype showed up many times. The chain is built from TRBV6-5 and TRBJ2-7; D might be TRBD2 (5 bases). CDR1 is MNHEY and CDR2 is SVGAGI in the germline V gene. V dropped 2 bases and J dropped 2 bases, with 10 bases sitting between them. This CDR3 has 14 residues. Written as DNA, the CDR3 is TGTGCCAGCAGTTACGGGTGGGAGCCCTACGAGCAGTACTTC. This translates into CASSYGWEPYEQYF.

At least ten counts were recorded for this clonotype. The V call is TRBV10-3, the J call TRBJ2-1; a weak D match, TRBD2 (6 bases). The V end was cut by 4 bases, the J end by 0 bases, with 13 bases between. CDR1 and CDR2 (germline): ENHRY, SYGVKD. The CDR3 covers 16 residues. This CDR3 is CAISGGTGVSYNEQFF. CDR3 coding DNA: TGTGCCATCAGTGGCGGGACGGGGGTCTCCTACAATGAGCAGTTCTTC.

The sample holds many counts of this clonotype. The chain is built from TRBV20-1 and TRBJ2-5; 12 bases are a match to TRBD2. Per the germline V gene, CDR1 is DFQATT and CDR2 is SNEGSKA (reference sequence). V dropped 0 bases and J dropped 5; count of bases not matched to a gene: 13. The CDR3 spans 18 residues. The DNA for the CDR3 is TGCAGTGCTAGAGATCTTTTTAGACTAGCGGGAGCAGGGGAGACCCAGTACTTC. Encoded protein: CSARDLFRLAGAGETQYF.

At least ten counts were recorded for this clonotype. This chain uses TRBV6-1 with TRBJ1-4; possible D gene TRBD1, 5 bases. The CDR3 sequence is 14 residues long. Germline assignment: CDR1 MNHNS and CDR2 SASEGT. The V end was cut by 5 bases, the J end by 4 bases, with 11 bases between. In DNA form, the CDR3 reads TGTGCCAGCAGTTCGGGACTGCTTAATGAAAAACTGTTTTTT. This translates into CASSSGLLNEKLFF.

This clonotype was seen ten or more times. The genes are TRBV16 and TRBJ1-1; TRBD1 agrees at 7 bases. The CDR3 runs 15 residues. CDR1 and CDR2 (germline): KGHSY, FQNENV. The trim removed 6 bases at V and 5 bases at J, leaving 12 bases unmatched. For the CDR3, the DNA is TGTGCCAGCAGTCTTCCAGGGGGAGCTGGGACTGAAGCTTTCTTT. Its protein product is CASSLPGGAGTEAFF.

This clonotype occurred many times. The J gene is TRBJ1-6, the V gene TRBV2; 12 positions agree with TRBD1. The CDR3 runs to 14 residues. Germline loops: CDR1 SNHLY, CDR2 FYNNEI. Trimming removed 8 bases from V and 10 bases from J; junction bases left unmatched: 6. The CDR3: CASETGTGGSPLHF. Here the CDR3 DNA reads TGTGCCAGCGAAACCGGGACAGGGGGCTCACCCCTCCACTTT. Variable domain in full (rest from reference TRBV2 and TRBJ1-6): EPEVTQTPSHQVTQMGQEVILRCVPISNHLYFYWYRQILGQKVEFLVSFYNNEISEKSEIFDDQFSVERPDGSNFTLKIRSTKLEDSAMYFCASETGTGGSPLHFGNGTRLTVT.

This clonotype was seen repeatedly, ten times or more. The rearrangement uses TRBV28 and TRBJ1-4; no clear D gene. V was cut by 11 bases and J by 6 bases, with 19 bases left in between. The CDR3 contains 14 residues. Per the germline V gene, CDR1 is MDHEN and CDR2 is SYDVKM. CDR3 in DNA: TGTGCCTCCCAGGAGAATTCGCGGGATGAAAAACTGTTTTTT. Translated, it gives CASQENSRDEKLFF.

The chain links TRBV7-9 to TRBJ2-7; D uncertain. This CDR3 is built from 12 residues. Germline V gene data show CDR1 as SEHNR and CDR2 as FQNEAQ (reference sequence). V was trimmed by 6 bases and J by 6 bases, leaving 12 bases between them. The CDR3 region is CASSHQSPEQYF. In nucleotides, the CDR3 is TGTGCCAGCAGTCACCAGTCCCCCGAGCAGTACTTC.

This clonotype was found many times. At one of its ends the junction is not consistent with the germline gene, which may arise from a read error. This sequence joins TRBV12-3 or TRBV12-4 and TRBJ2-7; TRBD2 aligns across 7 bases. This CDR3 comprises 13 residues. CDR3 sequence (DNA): TGTGCCAGCAGCTTAGGGGACTACTGGCAGCAGTACTTC. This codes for CASSLGDYWQQYF.

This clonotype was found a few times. The CDR3 DNA reads as TGCAGTGCTAGACAGCCGCTAGCGGGAAAAGAGACCCAGTACTTC. Its protein is CSARQPLAGKETQYF. The chain has TRBV20-1 and TRBJ2-5; 9 positions match TRBD2. V was clipped by 2 bases and J by 3 bases; unmatched bases: 7. Germline V CDR1 and CDR2: DFQATT, SNEGSKA (reference sequence). This CDR3 has 15 amino acids.

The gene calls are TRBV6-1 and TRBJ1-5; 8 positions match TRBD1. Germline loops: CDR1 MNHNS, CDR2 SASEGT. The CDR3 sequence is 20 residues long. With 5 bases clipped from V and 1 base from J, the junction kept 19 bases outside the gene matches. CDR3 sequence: CASSPTTTTGAPISNQPQHF. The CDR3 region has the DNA TGTGCCAGCAGTCCCACCACTACGACAGGGGCCCCGATCAGCAATCAGCCCCAGCATTTT.